Each of the 21 T cell receptor beta chains below was sequenced from the same sample in a study of control samples from healthy donors and cancer patients. Repertoires were generated with immunoSEQ multiplex PCR, while TCRdb's copy carries only in-frame clones and drops some. The sample records about 220,000 clones, roughly 94% being singletons. Sequencing was done on a sample of blood. The receptors originated from a man aged 50 or older in good health.

The V and J genes are TRBV6-6 and TRBJ2-1; D is possibly TRBD2 (5 bases). The CDR3 has 16 residues. V lost 2 bases, J lost 4 bases, and 15 bases lay in between. Germline CDR1 MNHNY, CDR2 SVGAGI (reference sequence). CDR3 loop: CASSYTAGSLYNEQFF. The CDR3 bases are TGTGCCAGCAGTTACACCGCGGGTTCCTTATACAATGAGCAGTTCTTC.

In DNA form, the CDR3 reads TGTGCCAGCAAACTCGATGAAGGATTCGATACGCAGTATTTT. Its translation is CASKLDEGFDTQYF. This chain connects TRBV28 to TRBJ2-3; D not resolved. CDR3 length equals 14 residues. With 7 bases removed from V and 6 bases from J, the gap between germline ends came to 17 bases. The V gene's germline CDR1 is MDHEN and CDR2 SYDVKM.

This chain links TRBV6-5 with TRBJ1-3; D uncertain. Per the germline V gene, CDR1 is MNHEY and CDR2 is SVGAGI. The CDR3 covers 14 residues. The ends were cut back, 5 bases at V and 0 bases at J, with 8 bases in the middle. This CDR3 is CASSHPASGNTIYF. For the CDR3, the DNA is TGTGCCAGCAGTCACCCAGCCTCTGGAAACACCATATATTTT.

CDR3 residues: CASSMGGEETQYF. In DNA, the CDR3 is TGTGCCAGTAGTATGGGGGGAGAAGAGACCCAGTACTTC. The chain employs TRBV19 and TRBJ2-5; D is possibly TRBD2 (6 bases). The germline V gene has CDR1 LNHDA and CDR2 SQIVND (reference sequence). The CDR3 loop spans 13 amino acids. Trimming took 3 bases from V and 3 from J, leaving 8 bases between them.

The chain employs TRBV10-3 and TRBJ2-1, with 7 positions matching TRBD2. Trimming at V came to 3 bases and at J to 6 bases, leaving 11 bases not matched to a gene. Germline V CDR1 and CDR2: ENHRY, SYGVKD. The CDR3 spans 16 residues. For the CDR3, the DNA is TGTGCCATCAGTGACCTCGGGACTACCCACTCCAATGAGCAGTTCTTC. Its protein is CAISDLGTTHSNEQFF.

The gene calls are TRBV10-3 and TRBJ1-2; D may be TRBD1 (6 bases). Trimming shortened V by 0 bases and J by 3 bases, and 11 bases separated the two germline ends. This CDR3 comprises 15 residues. Germline V gene sequence: CDR1 ENHRY, CDR2 SYGVKD. The CDR3 here is CAISESTNRDYGYTF. CDR3 nucleotides: TGTGCCATCAGTGAGTCGACAAACAGGGACTATGGCTACACCTTC.

The J gene is TRBJ1-1, the V gene TRBV6-7; D gene unclear. TRBV6-7 is designated an ORF whose function remains uncertain. This CDR3 spans 21 amino acids. The ends were cut back, 2 bases at V and 1 base at J, with 29 bases in the middle. CDR3 DNA: TGTGCCAGCAGTTACCGTTTGGAGCTAAATGGCGGCAGGATAAAGAACACTGAAGCTTTCTTT. Translating gives CASSYRLELNGGRIKNTEAFF.

The V call is TRBV5-1, the J call TRBJ1-5; weak D call: TRBD1 (5 bases). Trimming shortened V by 0 bases and J by 6 bases, and 10 bases separated the two germline ends. This CDR3 has 14 residues. Germline lookup yields CDR1 SGHRS and CDR2 YFSETQ. CDR3 sequence (DNA): TGCGCCAGCAGCTTGGAAGCAGGGCGTCAGCCCCAGCATTTT. This translates into CASSLEAGRQPQHF.

The chain is built from TRBV3-1 (or the pseudogene TRBV3-2) and TRBJ1-3, with D unresolved. CDR3 length: 17 residues. Trimming took 5 bases from V and 0 from J, leaving 17 bases between them. The germline CDR1 and CDR2 sequences are LGHDT and YNNKEL (reference sequence). DNA for the CDR3: TGTGCCAGCAGCAACCGGGCCGGAACCCTCTCTGGAAACACCATATATTTT. Its protein product is CASSNRAGTLSGNTIYF.

V is TRBV28 and J is TRBJ1-2; D unresolved. This CDR3 spans 14 amino acids. V lost 8 bases to trimming and J lost 3 bases, with 16 bases between them. Germline V gene sequence: CDR1 MDHEN, CDR2 SYDVKM. CDR3 protein: CASLGVVAYYGYTF. Written as DNA, the CDR3 is TGTGCCAGCCTCGGGGTCGTTGCTTACTATGGCTACACCTTC.

V is TRBV28 and J is TRBJ2-7; D is unresolved. The V end lost 5 bases, the J end lost 5 bases, and 16 bases lay between the germline ends. Germline V gene data show CDR1 as MDHEN and CDR2 as SYDVKM. CDR3 length: 14 amino acids. In nucleotides, the CDR3 is TGTGCCAGCAGTATTCGGGTAGAATCAGACGAGCAGTACTTC. As protein: CASSIRVESDEQYF.

This chain uses TRBV2 with TRBJ2-1; tentatively, D is TRBD2 (5 bases). The V gene's germline CDR1 is SNHLY and CDR2 FYNNEI. V gave up 7 bases and J gave up 6 bases, with 25 bases separating them. The CDR3 loop spans 17 amino acids. The CDR3 bases are TGTGCCAGCAAGCTGAGAGCGGCGCCGCAGACATTCAATGAGCAGTTCTTC. Amino acid sequence: CASKLRAAPQTFNEQFF.

This rearrangement joins TRBV12-3 or TRBV12-4 to TRBJ1-5, with a possible D match to TRBD1 (5 bases). The CDR3 contains 13 residues. V lost 3 bases and J 8 bases, leaving 11 bases between the germline ends. CDR3 loop: CASSFRGGEPQHF. DNA of the CDR3: TGTGCCAGCAGTTTTAGGGGAGGGGAGCCCCAGCATTTT.

The V and J genes are TRBV5-1 and TRBJ2-2; D gene uncertain. The CDR3 runs to 15 residues. Trimming removed 0 bases from V and 1 base from J, with 7 bases in between. Germline V CDR1 and CDR2: SGHRS, YFSETQ. CDR3 coding DNA: TGCGCCAGCAGCTTGGATTCGGTGAACACCGGGGAGCTGTTTTTT. Protein product: CASSLDSVNTGELFF.

On this clone itself: At one end, the junction sequence differs from germline, possibly due to a read error. The chain recombines TRBV5-4 with TRBJ2-6, with D possibly matching TRBD2 (5 bases). Looked up from germline, CDR1 is SGHNT and CDR2 is YYREEE (reference sequence). The CDR3 totals 16 residues. The CDR3 DNA sequence: TGTGCCAGCAGTTTGGAGGTTTATTCTGGGGCCAACGTCCTGACTTTC. This encodes CASSLEVYSGANVLTF.

The J gene is TRBJ1-2, the V gene TRBV5-5; TRBD1 might be the D (5 bases). The length of the CDR3 is 14 residues. CDR1 is SGHKS and CDR2 is YYEKEE in the germline V gene (reference sequence). V lost 0 bases to trimming and J lost 7 bases, with 13 bases between them. The CDR3 protein is CASSLDGTPGGYTF. The CDR3 DNA follows: TGTGCCAGCAGCTTGGACGGGACCCCGGGTGGCTACACCTTC.

This clone was counted once. The rearrangement links TRBV7-3 to TRBJ2-3; the match to TRBD2 covers 8 bases. The V segment lost 4 bases and the J segment 7 bases; nucleotides outside the gene matches: 7. Germline V gives CDR1 SGHTA, CDR2 FQGTGA. The CDR3 has 14 amino acids. The CDR3 DNA follows: TGTGCCAGCAGCTCACGGGGGGGCCAGCATACGCAGTATTTT. Residues: CASSSRGGQHTQYF.

The chain uses TRBV6-5 and TRBJ2-7; D is uncertain. The V end lost 0 bases, the J end lost 11 bases, and 11 bases lay between the germline ends. The CDR3 extends over 12 amino acids. CDR1 MNHEY and CDR2 SVGAGI come from the germline V gene. CDR3 DNA: TGTGCCAGCAGTTACTCGGTCCGAGAGGAGTACGTC. Translating it yields CASSYSVREEYV.

The gene calls are TRBV6-1 and TRBJ1-2; D remains ambiguous. CDR1 is MNHNS and CDR2 is SASEGT in the germline V gene. The CDR3 is made up of 14 amino acids. The V end was cut by 3 bases, the J end by 8 bases, with 16 bases between. As DNA, the CDR3 is TGTGCCAGCAGTGACGGTGGCAAGGCAGAGGGCTACACCTTC. Translation gives CASSDGGKAEGYTF.

The CDR3 sequence is CASSEIGTYYGAFF. CDR3 DNA sequence: TGTGCCAGCAGTGAAATCGGGACTTATTATGGCGCTTTCTTT. V gene TRBV2 combines with J gene TRBJ1-1; D is perhaps TRBD1 (5 bases). CDR3 length equals 14 residues. Per germline, CDR1 SNHLY and CDR2 FYNNEI. Trimming removed 2 bases at V and 11 bases at J, with 18 bases between.

This rearrangement joins TRBV6-5 to TRBJ2-5; D could derive from TRBD1 or TRBD2 (6 bases each). V was trimmed by 1 base and J by 5 bases, leaving 11 bases between them. Germline loops: CDR1 MNHEY, CDR2 SVGAGI. The CDR3 runs 14 residues. CDR3 amino acids: CASSYLGGIETQYF. The CDR3 nucleotides read TGTGCCAGCAGTTACTTAGGGGGGATCGAGACCCAGTACTTC.